The table lists the clone carrying this T cell receptor (beta chain) with many counts. Per germline, CDR1 MNHEY and CDR2 SVGEGT. The ends lost 2 bases at V and 0 bases at J; junction bases unmatched: 2. There are 15 residues in the CDR3. The data were taken from a study of T cells after yellow fever vaccination. In TCRdb, the 5' RACE reads were re-called with MiXCR into one record per CDR3 protein. The data hold about 25,000 distinct CDR3 sequences, with approximately 3.2% observed a single time. The chain employs TRBV6-2 or TRBV6-3 and TRBJ2-3; the match to TRBD1 covers 7 bases. The receptor comes from a young man who received the YFV17D yellow fever vaccine. Sequenced here: PBMCs, either bulk or a sorted T-cell subset (CD4+, CD8+, memory, or dextramer-sorted; not recorded which), sampled roughly 46 days after the first yellow fever vaccination. CDR3 coding DNA: TGTGCCAGCAGTTACAGGGGACAGAGCACAGATACGCAGTATTTT. Amino acid sequence: CASSYRGQSTDTQYF.